Below are 30 T cell receptor beta chains sequenced from a single sample in a study of T cells in localized non-small cell lung cancer (dated by TCRdb to about 2020). Libraries came from the immunoSEQ multiplex PCR assay. The source is immuneACCESS, and TCRdb retained only in-frame sequences with V and J called. Part of the clones is not carried over; for the studies checked, unresolved V genes explain less than half of this, and the remainder is unexplained. Within this sample are 50,000 to 75,000 clones, with approximately 89% of them counted one time only. 15% to 20% of the sample comes from the top ten. Sequenced here: peripheral blood, sampled before any cancer treatment. These receptors were collected from a man aged 40 to 75 with stage I lung adenocarcinoma.

The CDR3 loop reads CASSQVAGHFSSLGYEQYF. In DNA, the CDR3 is TGCGCCAGCAGCCAAGTCGCCGGACATTTTAGCAGTCTTGGCTACGAGCAGTACTTC. V usage is TRBV4-1 and J usage is TRBJ2-7, with a possible D match to TRBD1 (5 bases). The ends were cut back, 1 base at V and 3 bases at J, with 25 bases in the middle. The CDR3 loop spans 19 amino acids. Germline V gives CDR1 MGHRA, CDR2 YSYEKL.

The rearrangement links TRBV28 to TRBJ2-3; D uncertain. Trimming took off 5 bases at V and 3 bases at J, with 6 bases between the two ends. From germline, CDR1 is MDHEN and CDR2 SYDVKM. The CDR3 runs 12 residues. The CDR3 DNA is TGTGCCAGCAGTACAAGTACAGATACGCAGTATTTT. Protein sequence: CASSTSTDTQYF.

This clone was detected once. This chain uses TRBV28 with TRBJ1-5; 7 bases line up with TRBD1. The V gene end was trimmed by 6 bases and the J gene end by 0 bases; junction bases not matched to a gene: 5. The CDR3 extends over 15 amino acids. Germline-derived CDR1 and CDR2 are MDHEN and SYDVKM. The DNA for the CDR3 is TGTGCCAGCAGGCGGGACAGCAATAGCAATCAGCCCCAGCATTTT. The encoded protein is CASRRDSNSNQPQHF.

The chain employs TRBV10-3 and TRBJ2-4; tentative D call: TRBD1 (6 bases). Germline CDR1 ENHRY, CDR2 SYGVKD. This CDR3 contains 16 residues. V was pared by 6 bases and J by 0 bases, with 15 bases between. This chain's CDR3 is CAISNRVGLAKNIQYF. The CDR3 nucleotides read TGTGCCATCAGCAACAGGGTCGGCCTAGCCAAAAACATTCAGTACTTC.

This chain joins TRBV2 and TRBJ2-5, with no clear D. V lost 5 bases and J lost 4, with 5 bases in between. Per the germline V gene, CDR1 is SNHLY and CDR2 is FYNNEI. This CDR3 is built from 11 residues. CDR3: CASSSVETQYF. CDR3 in DNA: TGTGCCAGCAGTTCGGTAGAGACCCAGTACTTC.

The V and J genes are TRBV9 and TRBJ2-5; 12 bases map to TRBD1. The CDR3 has 17 amino acids. Germline V gene sequence: CDR1 SGDLS, CDR2 YYNGEE. The J segment lost 5 bases and the V segment lost 2 bases, leaving 10 bases of the junction unmatched. The CDR3 is CASSVSVRDRGPETQYF. The CDR3 bases are TGTGCCAGCAGCGTTTCCGTCCGGGACAGGGGGCCTGAGACCCAGTACTTC.

To note about this clone: This may come from a read error, since a much larger clone is one base off. Other DNA sequences of this sample code for an identical CDR3. The rearrangement joins TRBV27 to TRBJ2-1; D not certain. Germline CDR1 and CDR2: MNHEY and SMNVEV (reference sequence). This CDR3 region has 15 residues. Trimming took 2 bases from V and 0 from J, leaving 8 bases between them. The CDR3 region is CASSLIAGSYNEQFF. The CDR3 DNA is TGTGCCAGCAGTTTAATAGCAGGCTCCTACAATGAGCAGTTCTTC.

As regards this clone: One end of the junction is discordant with germline, which a read error may explain. V usage is TRBV6-6 and J usage is TRBJ2-7; tentatively, D is TRBD2 (6 bases). This CDR3 region has 12 residues. Germline CDR1 reads MNHNY; CDR2 reads SVGAGI (reference sequence). CDR3 DNA sequence: TGTGCCAGCAGTTCGAGTGCGGGGTCCCTGGACTTC. This sequence encodes CASSSSAGSLDF.

The chain combines TRBV19 with TRBJ2-1; 7 bases agree with TRBD1. From germline, CDR1 is LNHDA and CDR2 SQIVND (reference sequence). The CDR3 runs 15 residues. Germline trimming cut 5 bases from V and 4 bases from J; bases unmatched to any gene: 8. CDR3 sequence (DNA): TGTGCCAGTAGTCCCAGACAGGGTGGTTACAATGAGCAGTTCTTC. This sequence encodes CASSPRQGGYNEQFF.

The chain uses TRBV7-9 and TRBJ2-5; the match to TRBD2 covers 9 bases. Germline CDR1 reads SEHNR; CDR2 reads FQNEAQ (reference sequence). The CDR3 extends over 15 amino acids. V lost 5 bases and J lost 2; bases outside the gene matches: 6. CDR3 DNA sequence: TGTGCCAGCAGCAGAGGACTAGCGACTCAAGAGACCCAGTACTTC. This encodes CASSRGLATQETQYF.

The rearrangement links TRBV2 to TRBJ1-2, with D hard to call. The CDR3 extends over 14 amino acids. Per germline, CDR1 SNHLY and CDR2 FYNNEI. V lost 4 bases to trimming and J lost 8 bases, with 17 bases between them. In DNA, the CDR3 is TGTGCCAGCAGTGCCGCGACGGAAGGATGGGGCTACACCTTC. Its protein product is CASSAATEGWGYTF.

The CDR3 region is CASSLSGLAGGGETQYF. CDR3 bases: TGTGCCAGCAGCTTATCTGGACTAGCGGGAGGGGGGGAGACCCAGTACTTC. This sequence joins TRBV7-6 and TRBJ2-5; 15 bases agree with TRBD2. With 2 bases clipped from V and 5 bases from J, the junction kept 6 bases outside the gene matches. Germline CDR1 is SGHVS and CDR2 is FNYEAQ. The CDR3 sequence is 17 residues long.

This clone came up once. The chain links TRBV29-1 to TRBJ1-1, with D possibly TRBD1 on 6 matching bases. Germline V gene lookup returns CDR1 SQVTM and CDR2 ANQGSEA. Trimming stripped 2 bases from V and 2 bases from J, with 15 bases between. CDR3 length: 15 amino acids. The CDR3 region is CSVERGDGINTEAFF. CDR3 nucleotide sequence: TGCAGCGTTGAAAGGGGGGACGGGATAAACACTGAAGCTTTCTTT.

The chain carries TRBV6-5 and TRBJ2-5, with no clear D. V lost 5 bases and J 2 bases, leaving 12 bases between the germline ends. CDR3 length: 14 amino acids. Germline loops: CDR1 MNHEY, CDR2 SVGAGI. The CDR3: CASSKNRMQETQYF. The DNA of the CDR3 is TGTGCCAGCAGTAAAAACAGAATGCAAGAGACCCAGTACTTC.

The J gene is TRBJ2-5, the V gene TRBV5-6; perhaps TRBD2 as D (5 bases). The CDR3 is 12 residues long. Germline V gene data show CDR1 as SGHDT and CDR2 as YYEEEE. V was pared by 0 bases and J by 5 bases, with 5 bases between. CDR3: CASSLGEETQYF. The CDR3 DNA reads as TGTGCCAGCAGCTTGGGGGAGGAGACCCAGTACTTC.

The chain employs TRBV5-6 and TRBJ2-7; D is undetermined. Trimming left V 6 bases short and J 5 bases short, with 18 bases between. The CDR3 loop spans 14 amino acids. In germline, CDR1 is SGHDT, CDR2 YYEEEE. CDR3 amino acids: CASTPGIVAHEQYF. For the CDR3, the DNA is TGTGCCAGCACCCCTGGGATCGTGGCGCACGAGCAGTACTTC.

The chain couples TRBV30 to TRBJ2-1; D not resolved. The germline V gene has CDR1 GTSNPN and CDR2 SVGIG (reference sequence). This CDR3 spans 13 amino acids. V gave up 0 bases and J gave up 2 bases, with 5 bases separating them. CDR3 sequence: CAWSVTAYNEQFF. The CDR3, as DNA: TGTGCCTGGAGTGTAACGGCCTACAATGAGCAGTTCTTC.

The chain couples TRBV11-2 to TRBJ2-2; weak D call: TRBD2 (5 bases). In germline, CDR1 is SGHAT, CDR2 FQNNGV. Trimming stripped 0 bases from V and 7 bases from J, with 12 bases between. CDR3 length equals 15 residues. The chain's CDR3 is CASSLDPGINGELFF. CDR3 bases: TGTGCCAGCAGCTTAGATCCGGGGATCAACGGGGAGCTGTTTTTT.

The chain uses TRBV6-5 and TRBJ1-3; maybe TRBD1 (5 bases). The CDR3 is made up of 14 amino acids. Trimming removed 7 bases from V and 4 bases from J, with 14 bases in between. Germline V gene data show CDR1 as MNHEY and CDR2 as SVGAGI. This CDR3 reads CASMRQKGGNTIYF. The CDR3, as DNA: TGTGCCAGCATGAGGCAAAAGGGGGGAAACACCATATATTTT.

The chain has TRBV9 and TRBJ2-1; TRBD2 agrees at 10 bases. Germline-derived CDR1 and CDR2 are SGDLS and YYNGEE. V was pared by 3 bases and J by 5 bases, with 8 bases of the junction left unmatched. This CDR3 contains 16 residues. The CDR3 is CASSGLGLAVNNEQFF. The CDR3 coding sequence is TGTGCCAGCAGCGGACTCGGACTAGCGGTGAACAATGAGCAGTTCTTC.

V and J are TRBV27 and TRBJ2-7, with 11 bases matching TRBD1. This CDR3 has 14 residues. Germline CDR1 MNHEY, CDR2 SMNVEV (reference sequence). V trimming: 5 bases; J trimming: 6 bases; junction bases outside the gene matches: 6. DNA of the CDR3: TGTGCCAGCAGTCTCCGGACAGGGGGCGTCGAGCAGTACTTC. This gives the protein CASSLRTGGVEQYF.

CDR3 coding DNA: TGCGCCAGCAGCCTAAGAAGGACAGGGGTGATGAACACTGAAGCTTTCTTT. Translation: CASSLRRTGVMNTEAFF. The V call is TRBV5-1, the J call TRBJ1-1, with TRBD1 matching over 9 bases. The CDR3 loop spans 17 amino acids. From germline, CDR1 is SGHRS and CDR2 YFSETQ. Germline trimming cut 4 bases from V and 0 bases from J; bases unmatched to any gene: 10. Filled out from reference TRBV5-1 and TRBJ1-1, the complete variable domain reads KAGVTQTPRYLIKTRGQQVTLSCSPISGHRSVSWYQQTPGQGLQFLFEYFSETQRNKGNFPGRFSGRQFSNSRSEMNVSTLELGDSALYLCASSLRRTGVMNTEAFFGQGTRLTVV.

This rearrangement joins TRBV6-1 to TRBJ2-2; no definite D call. With 8 bases removed from V and 1 base from J, the gap between germline ends came to 2 bases. Germline V gives CDR1 MNHNS, CDR2 SASEGT. There are 11 residues in the CDR3. The CDR3 loop is CASVNTGELFF. The CDR3 nucleotides read TGTGCCAGCGTGAACACCGGGGAGCTGTTTTTT.

The sample holds a few counts of this clone. The V gene is TRBV9, the J gene TRBJ2-2, with unresolved D. Per germline, CDR1 SGDLS and CDR2 YYNGEE. CDR3 length: 14 amino acids. Between the trimmed V and J ends, which lost 0 bases and 1 base, there was a span of 4 bases. The CDR3 coding sequence is TGTGCCAGCAGCGTAGCAGGGAACACCGGGGAGCTGTTTTTT. Translated, it gives CASSVAGNTGELFF.

This chain links TRBV7-8 with TRBJ2-3; unclear D gene. V was shortened by 5 bases and J by 5 bases, with 17 bases between the two germline ends. This CDR3 has 15 residues. The germline CDR1 and CDR2 sequences are SGHVS and FQNEAQ. CDR3 in amino acids: CASSLPGPEEDTQYF. For the CDR3, the DNA is TGTGCCAGCAGCCTTCCGGGCCCTGAAGAAGATACGCAGTATTTT.

This rearrangement joins TRBV15 to TRBJ2-3, with 11 bases fitting TRBD2. V gave up 5 bases and J gave up 5 bases; unmatched junction bases: 9. From germline, CDR1 is LNHNV and CDR2 YYDKDF (reference sequence). The CDR3 spans 16 residues. The CDR3 is CATSGLLAGEGDTQYF. CDR3 in DNA: TGTGCCACCAGCGGACTACTAGCGGGAGAGGGAGATACGCAGTATTTT.

The chain combines TRBV5-4 with TRBJ2-7; TRBD2 aligns across 8 bases. The junction had 11 bases not matched to a gene; V was cut back by 0 bases and J by 0 bases. The CDR3 consists of 18 residues. Germline V CDR1 and CDR2: SGHNT, YYREEE (reference sequence). The chain's CDR3 is CASSLGLAGGGPSYEQYF. The CDR3 DNA reads TGTGCCAGCAGCTTGGGTCTAGCGGGTGGGGGGCCCTCCTACGAGCAGTACTTC.

The V and J genes are TRBV4-2 and TRBJ2-1, with D perhaps given as TRBD1 or TRBD2 (5 bases each). The V end was cut by 4 bases, the J end by 2 bases, with 21 bases between. CDR1 and CDR2 (germline): LGHNA, YNFKEQ. The CDR3 is made up of 18 amino acids. CDR3 DNA sequence: TGTGCCAGCAGCCCGGATCTTGAGGGGCCTTTGGCCTACAATGAGCAGTTCTTC. As protein: CASSPDLEGPLAYNEQFF.

This clone was counted only a few times. This chain joins TRBV28 and TRBJ2-5; 7 bases match TRBD1. The CDR3 contains 15 residues. Trimming cost V 2 bases and J 5 bases; bases outside gene matches: 8. Per the germline V gene, CDR1 is MDHEN and CDR2 is SYDVKM. The CDR3 nucleotides are TGTGCCAGCAGTTTAGGCCAGACAGGGCTGGAGACCCAGTACTTC. Its translation is CASSLGQTGLETQYF.

CDR3 sequence reads: CASSLETGELFF. CDR3 bases: TGCGCCAGCAGCCTGGAGACCGGGGAGCTGTTTTTT. The chain couples TRBV5-1 to TRBJ2-2; D gene unclear. The V end lost 4 bases, the J end lost 5 bases, and 6 bases lay between the germline ends. This CDR3 has 12 residues. Germline-derived CDR1 and CDR2 are SGHRS and YFSETQ.